One and the same sample provided the 21 T cell receptor beta chains below, sequenced in a study of cytomegalovirus exposure and HLA in healthy donors. PCR primers comprised 60 Vbeta and 13 Jbeta primers. Sequencing used immunoSEQ multiplex PCR; TCRdb keeps in-frame clones, though not all of them. This sample has 70,000 to 95,000 clones, with roughly 86% found just once. Sequenced sample: PBMCs. The receptors stem from a woman aged 18 to 35 in good health and CMV-seropositive.

This clone was detected a few times. V gene TRBV28 combines with J gene TRBJ1-5; weak D call: TRBD1 (5 bases). Germline lookup yields CDR1 MDHEN and CDR2 SYDVKM. Deletions cut 4 bases from V and 5 bases from J, with 12 bases between. This CDR3 comprises 14 residues. For the CDR3, the DNA is TGTGCCAGCAGTTATGACAGCCTCCATCAGCCCCAGCATTTT. Its translation is CASSYDSLHQPQHF.

The chain is built from TRBV6-1 and TRBJ1-5; D perhaps matches TRBD1 (5 bases). The length of the CDR3 is 15 residues. Germline lookup yields CDR1 MNHNS and CDR2 SASEGT. Trimming cost V 7 bases and J 3 bases, with 16 bases left between them. CDR3 in amino acids: CASKGQGIANQPQHF. CDR3 nucleotide sequence: TGTGCCAGCAAGGGGCAGGGTATAGCCAATCAGCCCCAGCATTTT.

The chain joins TRBV7-6 to TRBJ1-2, with D maybe TRBD1 (6 bases). The CDR3 has 15 amino acids. Germline V gene sequence: CDR1 SGHVS, CDR2 FNYEAQ. V lost 1 base to trimming and J lost 8 bases, with 17 bases between them. Here the CDR3 DNA reads TGTGCCAGCAGCTTAGAGGCACAGGGTCAGTGGGGCTACACCTTC. Translated: CASSLEAQGQWGYTF.

This clone was detected once. The chain joins TRBV14 to TRBJ1-2; D gene ambiguous. CDR3 length: 13 residues. V lost 0 bases and J 8 bases, leaving 10 bases between the germline ends. Germline V CDR1 and CDR2: SGHDN, FVKESK. The CDR3 protein is CASSQDTGWGYTF. Written as DNA, the CDR3 is TGTGCCAGCAGCCAAGATACCGGGTGGGGCTACACCTTC.

This clone was found a few times. CDR3 sequence reads: CASSLGRQETQYF. The CDR3 coding sequence is TGTGCCAGCAGCTTAGGGAGGCAAGAGACCCAGTACTTC. This chain links TRBV7-3 with TRBJ2-5; a weak D match, TRBD2 (6 bases). V was clipped by 2 bases and J by 2 bases, with 6 bases between them. Germline V CDR1 and CDR2: SGHTA, FQGTGA. The CDR3 is 13 residues long.

CDR3 in DNA: TGTGCCAGCAGCTTTGGGAGGGCCTATGGCTACACCTTC. Amino acids: CASSFGRAYGYTF. V usage is TRBV11-2 and J usage is TRBJ1-2; D is undetermined. There are 13 residues in the CDR3. The V gene lost 3 bases and the J gene lost 4 bases, with 9 bases spanning the gap. Per the germline V gene, CDR1 is SGHAT and CDR2 is FQNNGV.

This rearrangement joins TRBV5-1 to TRBJ1-3; D might be TRBD1 (5 bases). The CDR3 loop spans 13 amino acids. Germline V gives CDR1 SGHRS, CDR2 YFSETQ. The ends were cut back, 2 bases at V and 7 bases at J, with 10 bases in the middle. The DNA of the CDR3 is TGCGCCAGCAGCTTCGGGACTCCGAACACCATATATTTT. Its translation is CASSFGTPNTIYF. Filled out from reference TRBV5-1 and TRBJ1-3, the complete variable domain reads KAGVTQTPRYLIKTRGQQVTLSCSPISGHRSVSWYQQTPGQGLQFLFEYFSETQRNKGNFPGRFSGRQFSNSRSEMNVSTLELGDSALYLCASSFGTPNTIYFGEGSWLTVV.

The rearrangement joins TRBV5-1 to TRBJ2-5, with a tentative D call TRBD1 (6 bases). Trimming took 1 base from V and 4 from J, leaving 8 bases between them. Germline V gives CDR1 SGHRS, CDR2 YFSETQ. There are 13 residues in the CDR3. The CDR3 sequence: CASSLTGRETQYF. Written as DNA, the CDR3 is TGCGCCAGCAGCTTGACAGGGCGAGAGACCCAGTACTTC.

This chain joins TRBV5-1 and TRBJ2-1, with TRBD1 matching 7 bases. This CDR3 is built from 15 residues. CDR1 and CDR2 (germline): SGHRS, YFSETQ. The V gene end was trimmed by 4 bases and the J gene end by 8 bases; junction bases not matched to a gene: 12. CDR3 coding DNA: TGCGCCAGCAGCGCCCGGGACAGTCTTGGCGATGAGCAGTTCTTC. Encoded protein: CASSARDSLGDEQFF.

The chain uses TRBV13 and TRBJ2-1; TRBD2 agrees at 9 bases. This CDR3 has 16 residues. The germline V gene encodes CDR1 PRHDT and CDR2 FYEKMQ (reference sequence). The junction had 7 bases not matched to a gene; V was cut back by 2 bases and J by 5 bases. The CDR3 reads CASSLFGGGADNEQFF. The CDR3 region has the DNA TGTGCCAGCAGCTTATTTGGCGGGGGGGCCGACAATGAGCAGTTCTTC. The full variable domain, in which reference TRBV13 and TRBJ2-1 provide the parts outside the CDR3, is AAGVIQSPRHLIKEKRETATLKCYPIPRHDTVYWYQQGPGQDPQFLISFYEKMQSDKGSIPDRFSAQQFSDYHSELNMSSLELGDSALYFCASSLFGGGADNEQFFGPGTRLTVL.

J is TRBJ1-1 and V is TRBV6-1, with D unclear. This CDR3 has 13 amino acids. Germline V CDR1 and CDR2: MNHNS, SASEGT. V was pared by 10 bases and J by 3 bases, with 15 bases between. The CDR3, as DNA: TGTGCCACTGTTTGGAGTCGGGACACTGAAGCTTTCTTT. Translation: CATVWSRDTEAFF.

This chain connects TRBV18 to TRBJ2-4; D possibly corresponds to TRBD2 (7 bases). V dropped 5 bases and J dropped 5 bases, with 16 bases sitting between them. Germline loops: CDR1 KGHSH, CDR2 LQKENI. The CDR3 totals 15 residues. CDR3 protein: CASSTEQGRENIQYF. CDR3 nucleotide sequence: TGTGCCAGCTCAACAGAGCAGGGGAGGGAAAACATTCAGTACTTC. Full variable domain (remainder filled in from reference TRBV18 and TRBJ2-4): NAGVMQNPRHLVRRRGQEARLRCSPMKGHSHVYWYRQLPEEGLKFMVYLQKENIIDESGMPKERFSAEFPKEGPSILRIQQVVRGDSAAYFCASSTEQGRENIQYFGAGTRLSVL.

Only one count was recorded for this clone. Within the sample, other DNA sequences also encode this same CDR3. The V gene is TRBV5-1, the J gene TRBJ2-2; 8 nucleotides line up with TRBD1. This CDR3 is built from 15 residues. Trimming took 0 bases from V and 3 from J; bases not matched to a gene: 1. CDR1 and CDR2 from the germline V gene are SGHRS and YFSETQ. The CDR3: CASSLGDRHTGELFF. The CDR3, as DNA: TGCGCCAGCAGCTTGGGGGACAGGCACACCGGGGAGCTGTTTTTT.

This clone was picked up a small number of times. V usage is TRBV6-5 and J usage is TRBJ1-5, with 8 bases fitting TRBD1. The ends lost 9 bases at V and 5 bases at J; junction bases unmatched: 6. CDR3 length equals 13 residues. Per the germline V gene, CDR1 is MNHEY and CDR2 is SVGAGI. The CDR3 loop reads CASRQGIYQPQHF. The DNA for the CDR3 is TGTGCCAGTCGACAGGGGATATATCAGCCCCAGCATTTT.

V and J are TRBV4-2 and TRBJ2-3; 7 bases are shared with TRBD2. The CDR3 runs to 17 residues. J was trimmed by 2 bases and V by 0 bases; bases with no gene match: 8. Germline values: CDR1 LGHNA, CDR2 YNFKEQ. The CDR3 protein is CASSQDLLAELTDTQYF. In DNA form, the CDR3 reads TGTGCCAGCAGCCAAGATCTCCTAGCGGAGCTCACAGATACGCAGTATTTT.

The chain recombines TRBV10-3 with TRBJ2-7, with 7 bases matching TRBD2. The CDR3 length is 14 residues. The germline V gene encodes CDR1 ENHRY and CDR2 SYGVKD. Trimming cost V 7 bases and J 5 bases; bases outside gene matches: 11. The CDR3 spells CAIMEEAGYHEQYF. CDR3 nucleotide sequence: TGTGCCATCATGGAGGAAGCGGGATATCACGAGCAGTACTTC.

CDR3 region: CASSLGFENYGYTF. In DNA, the CDR3 is TGCGCCAGCAGCCTGGGCTTCGAGAACTATGGCTACACCTTC. This chain joins TRBV5-1 and TRBJ1-2; D gene ambiguous. Germline CDR1 and CDR2: SGHRS and YFSETQ. The V end was cut by 4 bases, the J end by 2 bases, with 12 bases between. This CDR3 region has 14 residues. Full variable domain (missing parts from reference TRBV5-1 and TRBJ1-2): KAGVTQTPRYLIKTRGQQVTLSCSPISGHRSVSWYQQTPGQGLQFLFEYFSETQRNKGNFPGRFSGRQFSNSRSEMNVSTLELGDSALYLCASSLGFENYGYTFGSGTRLTVV.

The chain carries TRBV7-2 and TRBJ1-2, with 7 bases matching TRBD1. V dropped 3 bases and J dropped 1; count of bases not matched to a gene: 8. This CDR3 contains 16 residues. Per the germline V gene, CDR1 is SGHTA and CDR2 is FQGNSA. The CDR3 nucleotides read TGTGCCAGCAGCTTTTGGGACAGCGGCCATAACTATGGCTACACCTTC. Translation gives CASSFWDSGHNYGYTF.

As regards this clone: At one end the junction does not follow the germline gene, possibly because of a read error. J is TRBJ2-2 and V is TRBV7-7; D uncertain. Germline V gene lookup returns CDR1 SSHAT and CDR2 FNYEAQ (reference sequence). The CDR3 runs 14 residues. CDR3 sequence (DNA): TGTGCTAGCAGCTTAGGATCGGGCACCGGGGAGCTGTTTTTT. It specifies CASSLGSGTGELFF.

This rearrangement joins TRBV6-1 to TRBJ2-3; no reliable D call. V was shortened by 7 bases and J by 11 bases, with 16 bases between the two germline ends. Germline lookup yields CDR1 MNHNS and CDR2 SASEGT. This CDR3 comprises 12 residues. The CDR3, as DNA: TGTGCCAGCAAAGTAACGACGGGTAGGCAGTATTTT. Its translation is CASKVTTGRQYF.

In its sample, this clone was seen once. The chain has TRBV4-2 and TRBJ2-1; D is unresolved. V was cut by 0 bases and J by 3 bases, with 12 bases left in between. CDR1 and CDR2 (germline): LGHNA, YNFKEQ. The CDR3 contains 16 residues. The CDR3 nucleotides are TGTGCCAGCAGCCAAGAAAAAGGAGCCAACTACAATGAGCAGTTCTTC. It codes for CASSQEKGANYNEQFF.